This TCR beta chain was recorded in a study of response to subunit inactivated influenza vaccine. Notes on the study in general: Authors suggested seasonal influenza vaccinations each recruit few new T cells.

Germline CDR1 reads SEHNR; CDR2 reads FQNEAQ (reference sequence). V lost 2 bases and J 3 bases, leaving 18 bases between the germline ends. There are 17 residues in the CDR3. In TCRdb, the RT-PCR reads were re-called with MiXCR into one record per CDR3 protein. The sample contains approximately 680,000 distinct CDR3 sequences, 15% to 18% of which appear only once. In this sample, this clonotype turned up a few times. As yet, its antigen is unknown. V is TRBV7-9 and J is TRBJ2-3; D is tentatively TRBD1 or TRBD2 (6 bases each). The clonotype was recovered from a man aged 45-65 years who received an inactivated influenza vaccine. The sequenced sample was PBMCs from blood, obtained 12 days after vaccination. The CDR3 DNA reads TGTGCCAGCAGCTTATCGAGGGGTCGGGGGCCAACAGATACGCAGTATTTT. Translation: CASSLSRGRGPTDTQYF.